Presented here are 17 T cell receptor beta chains from one specimen sequenced in a study of cytomegalovirus exposure and HLA in healthy donors (TCRdb year 2017). Libraries were prepared through the immunoSEQ multiplex PCR assay. The multiplex PCR relied on a mix of 60 forward primers for TCR Vbeta segments and 13 reverse primers for TCR Jbeta segments. This immuneACCESS table, as held by TCRdb, lists in-frame sequences with V and J called but not all clones. Of the missing ones, under half trace to an unresolved V gene in checked studies; the others have no known cause. Across this sample there are roughly 110,000 clones, with 65% to 85% seen only once. The top ten clonotypes cover roughly 2.6% of the sample. Sequencing used PBMCs. The receptors here all came from a woman younger than 30 in good health and CMV-seronegative.

The sample holds one count of this clone. This chain connects TRBV7-9 to TRBJ1-2; TRBD1 is a possible D gene (5 bases). CDR3 length: 14 amino acids. V was clipped by 1 base and J by 8 bases, with 14 bases between them. Germline V gene lookup returns CDR1 SEHNR and CDR2 FQNEAQ (reference sequence). The chain's CDR3 is CASSLGQGDKGYTF. CDR3 bases: TGTGCCAGCAGCTTAGGGCAGGGTGATAAAGGCTACACCTTC.

The DNA for the CDR3 is TGTGCCAGTAGTTTAGGACTAGCGGGGGGGCCGAGCACAGATACGCAGTATTTT. This gives the protein CASSLGLAGGPSTDTQYF. The chain is built from TRBV19 and TRBJ2-3; 15 bases line up with TRBD2. Germline lookup yields CDR1 LNHDA and CDR2 SQIVND (reference sequence). The CDR3 loop spans 18 amino acids. The V gene end was trimmed by 5 bases and the J gene end by 0 bases; junction bases not matched to a gene: 6.

This clone was seen a handful of times. The chain employs TRBV28 and TRBJ2-2; 7 positions agree with TRBD1. CDR1 is MDHEN, CDR2 SYDVKM, per germline. The CDR3 has 16 residues. The V and J ends lost 3 bases and 1 base, in that order; junction bases with no gene match: 5. The DNA for the CDR3 is TGTGCCAGCAGTTTGGGACAGACAGAGAACACCGGGGAGCTGTTTTTT. Translated: CASSLGQTENTGELFF.

The chain joins TRBV28 to TRBJ2-7; D uncertain. Germline V lookup: CDR1 MDHEN, CDR2 SYDVKM. This CDR3 spans 13 amino acids. Deletions cut 7 bases from V and 6 bases from J, with 16 bases between. The CDR3 loop is CASTPSFRIEQYF. The CDR3 DNA is TGTGCCAGCACCCCTTCCTTTCGTATCGAGCAGTACTTC.

The rearrangement links TRBV28 to TRBJ1-1, with D maybe TRBD1 (5 bases). Germline loops: CDR1 MDHEN, CDR2 SYDVKM. The CDR3 is 17 amino acids. V lost 6 bases to trimming and J lost 10 bases, with 30 bases between them. CDR3 DNA: TGTGCCAGCAGACCAATGACAGTCTATGATACGGGAGGAGGAGCTTTCTTT. It codes for CASRPMTVYDTGGGAFF.

The rearrangement links TRBV28 to TRBJ2-1; D remains ambiguous. Trimming removed 3 bases from V and 3 bases from J, with 9 bases in between. Germline lookup yields CDR1 MDHEN and CDR2 SYDVKM. The CDR3 consists of 14 residues. The CDR3 coding sequence is TGTGCCAGCAGTTTCTCGGGTCTCTACAATGAGCAGTTCTTC. It is translated as CASSFSGLYNEQFF.

This clone occurred a few times. The V call is TRBV4-2, the J call TRBJ2-7; 11 bases line up with TRBD2. Germline CDR1 is LGHNA and CDR2 is YNFKEQ. The CDR3 runs 15 residues. The junction had 2 bases not matched to a gene; V was cut back by 0 bases and J by 4 bases. CDR3 sequence reads: CASSQDIAGGYEQYF. CDR3 DNA sequence: TGTGCCAGCAGCCAAGATATAGCGGGAGGGTACGAGCAGTACTTC.

The chain carries TRBV5-1 and TRBJ1-2, with 7 bases matching TRBD1. Looked up from germline, CDR1 is SGHRS and CDR2 is YFSETQ. The length of the CDR3 is 14 residues. Trimming took 3 bases from V and 1 from J; bases not matched to a gene: 3. Here the CDR3 reads CASSSGQFNYGYTF. The CDR3 DNA reads TGCGCCAGCAGCTCGGGACAGTTTAACTATGGCTACACCTTC. The full variable domain, rest sourced from reference TRBV5-1 and TRBJ1-2, is KAGVTQTPRYLIKTRGQQVTLSCSPISGHRSVSWYQQTPGQGLQFLFEYFSETQRNKGNFPGRFSGRQFSNSRSEMNVSTLELGDSALYLCASSSGQFNYGYTFGSGTRLTVV.

V usage is TRBV19 and J usage is TRBJ1-2; D possibly corresponds to TRBD1 (6 bases). The V end lost 6 bases, the J end lost 2 bases, and 13 bases lay between the germline ends. There are 14 residues in the CDR3. The germline V gene encodes CDR1 LNHDA and CDR2 SQIVND (reference sequence). The CDR3 DNA sequence: TGTGCCAGTAGGATACGGACAGTCAACTATGGCTACACCTTC. Protein product: CASRIRTVNYGYTF.

The chain is built from TRBV6-5 and TRBJ1-2, with a weak D call TRBD1 (6 bases). In germline, CDR1 is MNHEY, CDR2 SVGAGI. With 5 bases removed from V and 1 base from J, the gap between germline ends came to 11 bases. CDR3 length: 14 amino acids. CDR3 in DNA: TGTGCCAGCAGTAATAGGGGGGGTAACTATGGCTACACCTTC. As protein: CASSNRGGNYGYTF.

This chain joins TRBV15 and TRBJ2-6; D ambiguous. CDR1 LNHNV and CDR2 YYDKDF come from the germline V gene (reference sequence). V was trimmed by 0 bases and J by 1 base, leaving 7 bases between them. CDR3 length: 16 residues. In DNA form, the CDR3 reads TGTGCCACCAGCAGAGATCCCCAGTCTGGGGCCAACGTCCTGACTTTC. Translating it yields CATSRDPQSGANVLTF. The full variable domain, its missing parts supplied by reference TRBV15 and TRBJ2-6, is DAMVIQNPRYQVTQFGKPVTLSCSQTLNHNVMYWYQQKSSQAPKLLFHYYDKDFNNEADTPDNFQSRRPNTSFCFLDIRSPGLGDTAMYLCATSRDPQSGANVLTFGAGSRLTVL.

The chain recombines TRBV7-9 with TRBJ1-5, with 7 bases fitting TRBD1. Germline CDR1 and CDR2: SEHNR and FQNEAQ (reference sequence). J gave up 7 bases and V 5 bases, and 8 bases lay outside the gene matches. CDR3 length: 14 amino acids. CDR3 sequence (DNA): TGTGCCAGCAGCGCAGGGGGATACGGGCAGCCCCAGCATTTT. Encoded protein: CASSAGGYGQPQHF.

DNA for the CDR3: TGTGCCAGCTGGGACAGGAGATCCTACGAGCAGTACGTC. The encoded protein is CASWDRRSYEQYV. The chain combines TRBV6-5 with TRBJ2-7; 8 bases fit TRBD1. The junction had 4 bases not matched to a gene; V was cut back by 8 bases and J by 1 base. The germline V gene encodes CDR1 MNHEY and CDR2 SVGAGI. The CDR3 spans 13 residues.

The CDR3 nucleotides are TGTGCCAGCAGCTTAGAGGGCCGGACTGAAGCTTTCTTT. It translates to CASSLEGRTEAFF. The V and J genes are TRBV11-3 and TRBJ1-1; D is uncertain. CDR1 and CDR2 from the germline V gene are SGHNT and YENEEA. This CDR3 has 13 amino acids. Between the trimmed V and J ends, which lost 0 bases and 5 bases, there was a span of 7 bases.

This clone was observed a few times. J is TRBJ2-7 and V is TRBV6-1, with 7 positions matching TRBD1. J was trimmed by 7 bases and V by 0 bases; bases with no gene match: 9. From germline, CDR1 is MNHNS and CDR2 SASEGT. The CDR3 covers 15 residues. CDR3: CASSEAPTGMQEQYF. The CDR3, as DNA: TGTGCCAGCAGTGAAGCCCCGACAGGGATGCAAGAGCAGTACTTC.

This chain connects TRBV7-9 to TRBJ2-1; D is possibly TRBD1 (6 bases). Trimming removed 0 bases from V and 1 base from J, with 13 bases in between. Germline V lookup: CDR1 SEHNR, CDR2 FQNEAQ (reference sequence). The CDR3 length is 17 residues. CDR3 loop: CASSLASQGGSYNEQFF. CDR3 DNA: TGTGCCAGCAGCTTAGCGTCACAGGGTGGTTCCTACAATGAGCAGTTCTTC.

This clone was found once. Here the CDR3 DNA reads TGCGCCAGCAGACCTGCCGGGGGGGCAGATACGCAGTATTTT. Its protein is CASRPAGGADTQYF. The chain is built from TRBV4-1 and TRBJ2-3, with TRBD2 identical over 8 bases. CDR1 and CDR2 (germline): MGHRA, YSYEKL. The CDR3 has 14 amino acids. Unmatched junction bases numbered 6, after V lost 6 bases and J lost 4 bases.